This T cell receptor (beta chain) stems from a study of blood T cells in healthy people across ages. The germline V gene encodes CDR1 SGHTA and CDR2 FQGNSA. This CDR3 comprises 16 residues. After removal of 4 bases from V and 5 bases from J, the junction contained 11 bases not matched to a gene. Through a sample-barcoded 5' primer and a J-beta primer mix, a second PCR was run for roughly 6 to 11 cycles. MiXCR, applied by TCRdb to the 5' RACE reads, yields one record per CDR3 protein. The table has just under 750,000 distinct CDR3 sequences, approximately 22% seen once. Specimen: blood. The chain uses TRBV7-2 and TRBJ2-5; 9 bases fit TRBD2. The source is a man between 65 and 85 years old in good health. In DNA, the CDR3 is TGTGCCAGCAGCTCGAAGACTAGCGGAGGCAGGGAGACCCAGTACTTC. Translating it yields CASSSKTSGGRETQYF.